The 22 T cell receptor beta chains listed next were all sequenced from one sample in a study of shared clonotypes between healthy human individuals. The table came from immunoSEQ multiplex PCR; TCRdb's copy has only in-frame clones and leaves some out. The data contain 2 million to 2.5 million clones, 85% to 95% of them seen just once; the ten biggest clones take up under 0.45%. Sequenced: naive CD4+ T cells from PBMCs. Subset described: CD45RA+ positively selected. The source is a young man in good health. Some clones in this sample may be carry-over from other donors' samples.

The rearrangement joins TRBV4-1 to TRBJ2-7; TRBD1 agrees at 8 bases. The V and J ends lost 4 bases and 3 bases, in that order; junction bases with no gene match: 11. This CDR3 comprises 16 residues. Germline CDR1 is MGHRA and CDR2 is YSYEKL. The CDR3 sequence: CASSPRGRQGYYEQYF. The CDR3 bases are TGCGCCAGCAGCCCACGAGGGAGACAGGGGTACTACGAGCAGTACTTC.

This chain uses TRBV4-3 with TRBJ1-1, with 7 bases matching TRBD1. The CDR3 spans 15 residues. V dropped 3 bases and J dropped 3; count of bases not matched to a gene: 7. Looked up from germline, CDR1 is LGHNA and CDR2 is YSLEER. The chain's CDR3 is CASSQQTGTHTEAFF. CDR3 bases: TGCGCCAGCAGCCAGCAGACAGGGACACACACTGAAGCTTTCTTT.

The gene calls are TRBV5-5 and TRBJ2-2; tentatively, D is TRBD1 (6 bases). The CDR3 is 17 amino acids. V lost 4 bases, J lost 0 bases, and 16 bases lay in between. Germline CDR1 reads SGHKS; CDR2 reads YYEKEE (reference sequence). The CDR3 DNA is TGTGCCAGCAGCAAGACCTCCGGGACATCGAACACCGGGGAGCTGTTTTTT. Translating it yields CASSKTSGTSNTGELFF.

Note on this clone: The sample carries other DNA sequences with the same CDR3. The rearrangement links TRBV28 to TRBJ2-3, with unresolved D. The CDR3 sequence is 11 residues long. Germline CDR1 is MDHEN and CDR2 is SYDVKM. V lost 6 bases, J lost 6 bases, and 7 bases lay in between. The CDR3 DNA reads as TGTGCCAGCAGCTCCCTCGATACGCAGTATTTT. It encodes CASSSLDTQYF.

CDR3 bases: TGTGCCAGCAGTGTTGAGTGGGAGCTTCTAAACCAAGAGACCCAGTACTTC. Translated, it gives CASSVEWELLNQETQYF. The V gene is TRBV2, the J gene TRBJ2-5; D might be TRBD2 (5 bases). In germline, CDR1 is SNHLY, CDR2 FYNNEI. Trimming stripped 4 bases from V and 0 bases from J, with 18 bases between. This CDR3 is built from 17 residues.

On this clone: Other DNA variants within this sample encode the same CDR3. The rearrangement joins TRBV29-1 to TRBJ1-1, with D tentatively TRBD1 (5 bases). The germline V gene encodes CDR1 SQVTM and CDR2 ANQGSEA. Trimming cost V 6 bases and J 0 bases, with 11 bases left between them. The CDR3 spans 13 residues. The CDR3 DNA sequence: TGCAGCGTCGCGGGACTCCTGAACACTGAAGCTTTCTTT. This gives the protein CSVAGLLNTEAFF.

The gene calls are TRBV7-9 and TRBJ1-1, with no clear D. Germline loops: CDR1 SEHNR, CDR2 FQNEAQ (reference sequence). This CDR3 has 14 residues. The V gene lost 7 bases and the J gene lost 3 bases, with 15 bases spanning the gap. CDR3 coding DNA: TGTGCCAGCACCCGGCACGGTTCGGACACTGAAGCTTTCTTT. Translating it yields CASTRHGSDTEAFF.

The chain combines TRBV5-4 with TRBJ2-3; TRBD2 aligns across 14 bases. The germline CDR1 and CDR2 sequences are SGHNT and YYREEE (reference sequence). This CDR3 is 17 amino acids long. Trimming took 4 bases from V and 3 from J; bases not matched to a gene: 7. In DNA, the CDR3 is TGTGCCAGCAGCCCGGGACTAGCGGGAGAGGGAACAGATACGCAGTATTTT. Translating it yields CASSPGLAGEGTDTQYF.

The chain employs TRBV28 and TRBJ2-1, with D unclear. Trimming took 6 bases from V and 3 from J, leaving 9 bases between them. Germline CDR1 and CDR2: MDHEN and SYDVKM. CDR3 length equals 13 residues. The CDR3 region has the DNA TGTGCCAGCAGGATGGTTGGCTACAATGAGCAGTTCTTC. Its translation: CASRMVGYNEQFF.

The genes are TRBV5-6 and TRBJ2-1, with TRBD2 identical over 10 bases. CDR3 length: 16 residues. The germline V gene encodes CDR1 SGHDT and CDR2 YYEEEE. The junction had 8 bases not matched to a gene; V was cut back by 4 bases and J by 4 bases. The CDR3 sequence: CASSDAGTSAYNEQFF. CDR3 in DNA: TGTGCCAGCAGCGACGCCGGGACTAGCGCGTACAATGAGCAGTTCTTC.

The chain recombines TRBV13 with TRBJ1-3; no clear D. V dropped 1 base and J dropped 2 bases, with 9 bases sitting between them. The CDR3 extends over 15 amino acids. Germline loops: CDR1 PRHDT, CDR2 FYEKMQ (reference sequence). The CDR3 here is CASSLEAIAGNTIYF. The CDR3 region has the DNA TGTGCCAGCAGCTTAGAAGCCATTGCTGGAAACACCATATATTTT.

The chain joins TRBV9 to TRBJ2-2, with TRBD2 identical over 7 bases. Germline loops: CDR1 SGDLS, CDR2 YYNGEE. CDR3 length: 17 amino acids. Germline trimming cut 3 bases from V and 2 bases from J; bases unmatched to any gene: 10. The CDR3 region has the DNA TGTGCCAGCAGCGCGAGGGCAGCGGGGTCCAACACCGGGGAGCTGTTTTTT. It translates to CASSARAAGSNTGELFF.

This chain uses TRBV6-5 with TRBJ2-3; 7 positions match TRBD1. V lost 4 bases, J lost 2 bases, and 3 bases stayed unmatched. Germline V gives CDR1 MNHEY, CDR2 SVGAGI. This CDR3 has 14 amino acids. This CDR3 is CASSSTGVTDTQYF. CDR3 bases: TGTGCCAGCAGTTCCACAGGGGTCACAGATACGCAGTATTTT.

This chain's CDR3 is CASEGGPGGEQYF. CDR3 bases: TGTGCCAGCGAGGGCGGGCCGGGGGGCGAGCAGTACTTC. The chain carries TRBV28 and TRBJ2-7; 7 bases are a match to TRBD2. The CDR3 covers 13 residues. Trimming took 8 bases from V and 6 from J; bases not matched to a gene: 10. Looked up from germline, CDR1 is MDHEN and CDR2 is SYDVKM.

On this clone itself: A read error may account for a junction end that differs from germline. The chain is built from TRBV29-1 and TRBJ2-7, with D unclear. Germline V gives CDR1 SQVTM, CDR2 ANQGSEA. CDR3 length: 12 amino acids. The CDR3 coding sequence is TGCAGCGTTGTCTTCCAGGTACACGAGCGGTACTTC. It specifies CSVVFQVHERYF.

The chain links TRBV10-3 to TRBJ2-7; D unclear. The CDR3 is 11 amino acids. The V end was cut by 6 bases, the J end by 4 bases, with 7 bases between. Germline V gene lookup returns CDR1 ENHRY and CDR2 SYGVKD. This CDR3 is CAIRSEYEQYF. The CDR3 bases are TGTGCCATCAGATCCGAGTACGAGCAGTACTTC.

The chain employs TRBV4-2 and TRBJ1-1, with D possibly TRBD1 on 6 matching bases. CDR1 is LGHNA, CDR2 YNFKEQ, per germline. The CDR3 has 14 amino acids. Trimming stripped 1 base from V and 8 bases from J, with 14 bases between. CDR3 residues: CASSQGRGVLEAFF. The DNA of the CDR3 is TGTGCCAGCAGCCAAGGGAGGGGGGTCTTAGAAGCTTTCTTT.

This sequence joins TRBV7-2 and TRBJ2-7, with D perhaps matching TRBD1 or TRBD2 (5 bases each). This CDR3 spans 13 amino acids. Trimming shortened V by 2 bases and J by 4 bases, and 9 bases separated the two germline ends. Germline lookup yields CDR1 SGHTA and CDR2 FQGNSA. The CDR3 sequence: CASSLSREYEQYF. As DNA, the CDR3 is TGTGCCAGCAGCTTATCCAGGGAGTACGAGCAGTACTTC. The full variable domain, completed using reference TRBV7-2 and TRBJ2-7, is GAGVSQSPSNKVTEKGKDVELRCDPISGHTALYWYRQSLGQGLEFLIYFQGNSAPDKSGLPSDRFSAERTGGSVSTLTIQRTQQEDSAVYLCASSLSREYEQYFGPGTRLTVT.

The V call is TRBV28, the J call TRBJ2-2, with D possibly TRBD1 on 5 matching bases. Deletions cut 6 bases from V and 4 bases from J, with 12 bases between. The germline V gene encodes CDR1 MDHEN and CDR2 SYDVKM. This CDR3 comprises 14 residues. The DNA for the CDR3 is TGTGCCAGCAGGCCAGGGCCGGGCACCGGGGAGCTGTTTTTT. It specifies CASRPGPGTGELFF.

The chain uses TRBV6-4 and TRBJ2-3; either TRBD1 or TRBD2 may fit D (5 bases each). V was cut by 10 bases and J by 5 bases, with 19 bases left in between. The CDR3 loop spans 14 amino acids. Germline loops: CDR1 MRHNA, CDR2 SNTAGT. As DNA, the CDR3 is TGTGCCACCCCGGGACCACAGCATGTAGATACGCAGTATTTT. Its translation: CATPGPQHVDTQYF.

V and J are TRBV30 and TRBJ2-1, with D possibly matching TRBD2 (6 bases). The V gene's germline CDR1 is GTSNPN and CDR2 SVGIG (reference sequence). The CDR3 is 14 amino acids. The germline V and J ends were trimmed by 5 bases and 2 bases, with 13 bases remaining between them. The CDR3 DNA reads TGTGCCTGGCTCATGGCGGGGCCCTACAATGAGCAGTTCTTC. Residues: CAWLMAGPYNEQFF.

The chain joins TRBV6-5 to TRBJ2-4; D possibly corresponds to TRBD1 (5 bases). Trimming stripped 11 bases from V and 0 bases from J, with 11 bases between. Looked up from germline, CDR1 is MNHEY and CDR2 is SVGAGI. The CDR3 is 13 residues long. CDR3 DNA: TGTGCCGTACAGGATCTAGCCAAAAACATTCAGTACTTC. Amino acids: CAVQDLAKNIQYF.